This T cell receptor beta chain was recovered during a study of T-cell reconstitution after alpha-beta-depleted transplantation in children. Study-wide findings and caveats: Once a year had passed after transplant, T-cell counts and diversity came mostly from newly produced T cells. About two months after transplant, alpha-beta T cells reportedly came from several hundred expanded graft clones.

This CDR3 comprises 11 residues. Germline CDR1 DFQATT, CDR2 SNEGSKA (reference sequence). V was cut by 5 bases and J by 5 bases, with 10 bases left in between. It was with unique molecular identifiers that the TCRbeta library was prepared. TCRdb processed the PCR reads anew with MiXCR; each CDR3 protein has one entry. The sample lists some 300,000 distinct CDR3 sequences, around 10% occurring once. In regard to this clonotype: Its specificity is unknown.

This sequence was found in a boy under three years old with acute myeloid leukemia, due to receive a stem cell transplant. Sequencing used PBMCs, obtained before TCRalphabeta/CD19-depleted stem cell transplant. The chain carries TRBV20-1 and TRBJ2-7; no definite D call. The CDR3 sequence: CSALGTHEQYF. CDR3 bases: TGCAGTGCTCTGGGAACCCACGAGCAGTACTTC.